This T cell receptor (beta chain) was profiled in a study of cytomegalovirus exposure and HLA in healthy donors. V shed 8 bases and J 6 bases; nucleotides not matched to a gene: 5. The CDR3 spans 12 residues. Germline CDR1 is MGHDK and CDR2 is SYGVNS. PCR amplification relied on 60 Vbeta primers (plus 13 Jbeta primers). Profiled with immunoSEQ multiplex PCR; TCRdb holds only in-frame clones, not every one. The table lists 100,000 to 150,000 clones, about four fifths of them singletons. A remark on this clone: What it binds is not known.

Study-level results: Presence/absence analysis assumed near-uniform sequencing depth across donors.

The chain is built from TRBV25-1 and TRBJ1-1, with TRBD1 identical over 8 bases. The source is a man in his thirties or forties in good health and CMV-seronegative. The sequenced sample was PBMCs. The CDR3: CASQGAVAEAFF. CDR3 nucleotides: TGTGCCAGCCAGGGGGCGGTAGCTGAAGCTTTCTTT. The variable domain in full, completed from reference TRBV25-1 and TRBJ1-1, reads EADIYQTPRYLVIGTGKKITLECSQTMGHDKMYWYQQDPGMELHLIHYSYGVNSTEKGDLSSESTVSRIRTEHFPLTLESARPSHTSQYLCASQGAVAEAFFGQGTRLTVV.